These 22 T cell receptor beta chains were sequenced from one sample in a study of cytomegalovirus exposure and HLA in healthy donors. A multiplex PCR was run with 60 Vbeta primers and 13 Jbeta primers. Generated by immunoSEQ multiplex PCR, the TCRdb table keeps only in-frame clones and is missing some. The sample lists 200,000 or so clones, about four fifths seen once, with approximately 2.9% in the top ten. Source material: PBMCs. The source is a woman in her fifties or sixties in good health and CMV-seropositive.

The J gene is TRBJ2-7, the V gene TRBV7-2, with a tentative D call TRBD1 (5 bases). V shed 3 bases and J shed 6 bases, with 18 bases lying between them. Germline CDR1 reads SGHTA; CDR2 reads FQGNSA. This CDR3 spans 15 amino acids. CDR3 region: CASSFGAPRTPEQYF. The CDR3 coding sequence is TGTGCCAGCAGCTTTGGGGCTCCTCGTACCCCCGAGCAGTACTTC.

The V and J genes are TRBV4-1 and TRBJ1-5; 7 bases match TRBD1. The germline gives CDR1 MGHRA, CDR2 YSYEKL. The length of the CDR3 is 16 residues. The V and J ends lost 0 bases and 3 bases, in that order; junction bases with no gene match: 5. This chain's CDR3 is CASSQEGGAANQPQHF. The CDR3 nucleotides are TGCGCCAGCAGCCAAGAAGGGGGCGCTGCCAATCAGCCCCAGCATTTT.

The chain employs TRBV6-1 and TRBJ2-3; 7 bases are a match to TRBD2. With 8 bases clipped from V and 3 bases from J, the junction kept 11 bases outside the gene matches. Germline CDR1 reads MNHNS; CDR2 reads SASEGT. This CDR3 is built from 15 residues. CDR3 bases: TGTGCCAGCCCCACCACCACGGGGGGAACAGATACGCAGTATTTT. Its translation is CASPTTTGGTDTQYF.

V gene TRBV5-1 combines with J gene TRBJ1-1; the D gene is possibly TRBD1 (5 bases). The V gene lost 0 bases and the J gene lost 2 bases, with 11 bases spanning the gap. Germline V gene lookup returns CDR1 SGHRS and CDR2 YFSETQ. The length of the CDR3 is 15 residues. Written as DNA, the CDR3 is TGCGCCAGCAGCTTGGCGGCAGGGATAAACACTGAAGCTTTCTTT. Its protein product is CASSLAAGINTEAFF.

This chain uses TRBV11-1 with TRBJ2-3; D unclear. V gave up 1 base and J gave up 1 base, with 12 bases separating them. This CDR3 region has 16 residues. Germline values: CDR1 SGHAT, CDR2 FQDESV (reference sequence). The CDR3 is CASSLESGEGTDTQYF. Written as DNA, the CDR3 is TGTGCCAGCAGCTTAGAGTCGGGTGAGGGCACAGATACGCAGTATTTT.

The table lists this clone with a few counts. The chain is built from TRBV5-1 and TRBJ2-3, with 9 positions matching TRBD1. With 4 bases clipped from V and 3 bases from J, the junction kept 6 bases outside the gene matches. The CDR3 is 15 amino acids. Germline-derived CDR1 and CDR2 are SGHRS and YFSETQ. CDR3 sequence: CASSMDRGGTDTQYF. DNA of the CDR3: TGCGCCAGCAGCATGGACAGGGGAGGAACAGATACGCAGTATTTT.

This chain connects TRBV5-6 to TRBJ1-6; weak D call: TRBD1 (5 bases). The CDR3 length is 13 residues. V was trimmed by 6 bases and J by 8 bases, leaving 12 bases between them. Germline lookup yields CDR1 SGHDT and CDR2 YYEEEE. The CDR3 here is CASTPGGHSPLHF. The CDR3 nucleotides read TGTGCCAGCACTCCCGGGGGACATTCACCCCTCCACTTT. Looking up the rest from reference TRBV5-6 and TRBJ1-6 gives the full variable domain: DAGVTQSPTHLIKTRGQQVTLRCSPKSGHDTVSWYQQALGQGPQFIFQYYEEEERQRGNFPDRFSGHQFPNYSSELNVNALLLGDSALYLCASTPGGHSPLHFGNGTRLTVT.

This clone is a singleton in its sample. The CDR3 loop reads CAHRSSYNEQFF. The CDR3, as DNA: TGTGCCCACAGGAGCTCCTACAATGAGCAGTTCTTC. The J gene is TRBJ2-1, the V gene TRBV30; weak D call: TRBD1 (5 bases). The CDR3 extends over 12 amino acids. The V end was cut by 8 bases, the J end by 0 bases, with 8 bases between. Germline lookup yields CDR1 GTSNPN and CDR2 SVGIG (reference sequence).

As for this clone: At one end the junction does not follow the germline gene, possibly because of a read error. CDR3 DNA: TGTTCCAGCAGCTTAGAGGTCAGGAACTATGGCTACACCTTC. Amino acid sequence: CSSSLEVRNYGYTF. The V call is TRBV7-9, the J call TRBJ1-2; D remains unclear. This CDR3 is built from 14 residues. Germline CDR1 reads SEHNR; CDR2 reads FQNEAQ (reference sequence). The variable domain in full, with the rest retrieved from reference TRBV7-9 and TRBJ1-2, is DTGVSQNPRHKITKRGQNVTFRCDPISEHNRLYWYRQTLGQGPEFLTYFQNEAQLEKSRLLSDRFSAERPKGSFSTLEIQRTEQGDSAMYLCSSSLEVRNYGYTFGSGTRLTVV.

This clone has just one count. This chain uses TRBV7-9 with TRBJ2-5; maybe TRBD1 (6 bases). The end of the DNA is better explained by TRBJ2-7, so the J call may be wrong. The CDR3 runs to 14 residues. The germline V gene has CDR1 SEHNR and CDR2 FQNEAQ (reference sequence). In DNA form, the CDR3 reads TGTGCCAGCAGCTTAGTGGCAGGGGACTACGAGCAGTACTTC. This gives the protein CASSLVAGDYEQYF.

The chain recombines TRBV9 with TRBJ2-1; 13 positions match TRBD2. This CDR3 has 15 amino acids. V was pared by 4 bases and J by 8 bases, with 6 bases of the junction left unmatched. The germline V gene has CDR1 SGDLS and CDR2 YYNGEE. CDR3 DNA sequence: TGTGCCAGCAGCACCTGGACTAGCGGGGGATATGAGCAGTTCTTC. Translation: CASSTWTSGGYEQFF.

The gene calls are TRBV29-1 and TRBJ1-2; no reliable D call. CDR1 and CDR2 (germline): SQVTM, ANQGSEA. The CDR3 is 13 amino acids. The ends were cut back, 6 bases at V and 6 bases at J, with 17 bases in the middle. CDR3 bases: TGCAGCGTGGACCCGGGAGGGCCCAATGGCTACACCTTC. Its protein product is CSVDPGGPNGYTF. The full variable domain, in which reference TRBV29-1 and TRBJ1-2 provide the parts outside the CDR3, is SAVISQKPSRDICQRGTSLTIQCQVDSQVTMMFWYRQQPGQSLTLIATANQGSEATYESGFVIDKFPISRPNLTFSTLTVSNMSPEDSSIYLCSVDPGGPNGYTFGSGTRLTVV.

The genes are TRBV7-9 and TRBJ2-2; D is possibly TRBD2 (6 bases). This CDR3 is built from 15 residues. V was pared by 3 bases and J by 6 bases, with 14 bases between. Germline V gives CDR1 SEHNR, CDR2 FQNEAQ (reference sequence). The CDR3, as DNA: TGTGCCAGCAGCTTCGCGGGGATGGTCTCCGGGGAGCTGTTTTTT. This encodes CASSFAGMVSGELFF.

This chain connects TRBV27 to TRBJ2-7; D unclear. The germline V gene encodes CDR1 MNHEY and CDR2 SMNVEV (reference sequence). The CDR3 is made up of 13 amino acids. The ends were cut back, 5 bases at V and 3 bases at J, with 11 bases in the middle. The CDR3 spells CASSLTGYYEQYF. The CDR3 DNA reads TGTGCCAGCAGTCTGACGGGTTACTACGAGCAGTACTTC.

This clone was detected only a few times. This chain uses TRBV7-9 with TRBJ2-3; 11 bases agree with TRBD2. CDR3 length: 16 amino acids. Germline V gene data show CDR1 as SEHNR and CDR2 as FQNEAQ (reference sequence). The V gene end was trimmed by 8 bases and the J gene end by 6 bases; junction bases not matched to a gene: 13. The CDR3, as DNA: TGTGCCAGCGCCCTCCTCGGGGCTAGCGGGGGGGATACGCAGTATTTT. It yields the protein CASALLGASGGDTQYF.

In the case of this clone: An end of the junction differs from the germline gene, which may be a read error. The chain recombines TRBV7-9 with TRBJ2-7; D remains unclear. The length of the CDR3 is 13 residues. CDR1 SEHNR and CDR2 FQNEAQ come from the germline V gene (reference sequence). CDR3 sequence (DNA): TGTTCCAGCAGCTTAGGAGAGGCAAGGGAGCAGTACTTC. It specifies CSSSLGEAREQYF.

V usage is TRBV11-1 and J usage is TRBJ2-5, with 14 bases that match TRBD2. The ends lost 5 bases at V and 1 base at J; junction bases unmatched: 12. This CDR3 is built from 19 residues. Germline V gene data show CDR1 as SGHAT and CDR2 as FQDESV (reference sequence). As DNA, the CDR3 is TGTGCCAGCAGCCACCCCGGGACTAGCGGGGGCTACACCCAAGAGACCCAGTACTTC. Its translation: CASSHPGTSGGYTQETQYF.

The chain uses TRBV10-1 and TRBJ2-7, with 9 bases identical to TRBD1. The V gene end was trimmed by 9 bases and the J gene end by 6 bases; junction bases not matched to a gene: 6. CDR3 length: 12 residues. Per germline, CDR1 WNHNN and CDR2 SYGVQD (reference sequence). CDR3 in amino acids: CARRDRGVEQYF. CDR3 sequence (DNA): TGCGCCAGACGTGACAGGGGGGTCGAGCAGTACTTC.

A note on this clone: Since no conserved phenylalanine or tryptophan closes the CDR3, a read error is the likely cause. The DNA is omitted, as the CDR3 cannot be located on it reliably, and the CDR3 follows TCRdb's listing. V is TRBV6-5 and J is TRBJ2-3; the DNA was not compared with TRBD1, the D call given in the table. The CDR3 has 14 residues if both end residues are counted. Per germline, CDR1 MNHEY and CDR2 SVGAGI. CDR3 in amino acids: CASRPKARGWPYIL.

V and J are TRBV18 and TRBJ2-6; a weak D match, TRBD1 (6 bases). CDR3 size: 16 residues. V was trimmed by 3 bases and J by 1 base, leaving 10 bases between them. Germline values: CDR1 KGHSH, CDR2 LQKENI. As DNA, the CDR3 is TGTGCCAGCTCACCCACACAGGGTTCTGGGGCCAACGTCCTGACTTTC. Its protein product is CASSPTQGSGANVLTF.

The CDR3 DNA is TGTGCCAGCAGCCCTCAGGGGGGATACAATGAGCAGTTCTTC. This codes for CASSPQGGYNEQFF. The J gene is TRBJ2-1, the V gene TRBV6-4; D is possibly TRBD1 (7 bases). The germline V gene has CDR1 MRHNA and CDR2 SNTAGT. This CDR3 contains 14 residues. Trimming pared 6 bases from V and 4 bases from J, leaving 13 bases between.

This chain joins TRBV5-4 and TRBJ2-3; 8 positions agree with TRBD1. CDR1 and CDR2 (germline): SGHNT, YYREEE (reference sequence). The CDR3 runs 14 residues. V lost 3 bases and J lost 2; bases outside the gene matches: 2. The CDR3 nucleotides are TGTGCCAGCAGCTGGACAGGGTCCACAGATACGCAGTATTTT. This translates into CASSWTGSTDTQYF.